Reported below is one T cell receptor (beta chain). Authors' data handling: Reference gene primer amplification gave estimated nucleated cell counts. Using immunoSEQ multiplex PCR, the repertoire was profiled, and TCRdb retains in-frame clones only, with some absent. The V and J calls and the clone size are those of that table, but D and trimming were determined from the DNA. The sample lists 200,000 to 250,000 clones, over 80% occurring once. These data are taken from a study of blood T cell repertoires in COVID-19. Study-level background: Sources were T cells, B-cell-depleted T cells, or PBMCs; the material itself was cDNA or gDNA.

CDR1 and CDR2 from the germline V gene are SGHTA and FQGTGA. This CDR3 is 15 amino acids long. The V end lost 4 bases, the J end lost 4 bases, and 13 bases lay between the germline ends. The chain couples TRBV7-3 to TRBJ2-2; a weak D match, TRBD1 (6 bases). Material for sequencing was PBMCs or T cells enriched from blood (not recorded which). The receptor was isolated from a young man with acute COVID-19. The CDR3 bases are TGTGCCAGCAGCTCGGACAGCCAGTCCACCGGGGAGCTGTTTTTT. Translated, it gives CASSSDSQSTGELFF.